A selection of T cell receptor beta chains follows, all from one sample in a study of shared clonotypes between healthy human individuals. Generated by immunoSEQ multiplex PCR, the TCRdb table keeps only in-frame clones and is missing some. The table shows about 2 million clones, with roughly 94% occurring only once. The sequenced sample was naive CD8+ T cells sorted from blood. Receptors originate from a man between 18 and 29 years old in good health. The CDR3 runs from the conserved cysteine through the conserved F or W. Fields, in order: clone size, D gene, J gene, V gene, CDR3 DNA, CDR3 protein. D genes are given only for firm matches. Some rows mark clone size as missing; the rest say once, few, many or name a class of expanded clone.

NA NA TRBJ2-5 TRBV29-1 TGCAGCGTTGATAGTCAACAGAGCCAAGAGACCCAGTACTTC CSVDSQQSQETQYF
NA NA TRBJ1-2 TRBV6-6 TGTGCCAGCGTGGAGGGATTAGGGGGCTACACCTTC CASVEGLGGYTF
NA TRBD1 TRBJ1-1 TRBV9 TGTGCCAGCAGCGTATTAAGGGGGCCCCTTGAAGCTTTCTTT CASSVLRGPLEAFF
NA TRBD2 TRBJ2-2 TRBV11-2 TGTGCCAGCAGCTTAGATCTCCGACTAGCGGGAGGGCCATCCGGGGAGCTGTTTTTT CASSLDLRLAGGPSGELFF
NA TRBD1 TRBJ1-2 TRBV7-9 TGTGCCAGCAGCCAACAGGGGGCAGACTATGGCTACACCTTC CASSQQGADYGYTF
once NA TRBJ1-1 TRBV6-5 TGTGCCAGCAGTTACGGCACAGGGCCCACTGAAGCTTTCTTT CASSYGTGPTEAFF
NA NA TRBJ2-1 TRBV7-6 TGTGCCAGCAGCTTACCTAGCGCGTCGGTTTACAATGAGCAGTTCTTC CASSLPSASVYNEQFF
NA NA TRBJ2-7 TRBV4-1 TGCGCCAGCAGCCAAGACGGGAGTCCCTCCTACGAGCAGTACTTC CASSQDGSPSYEQYF
NA NA TRBJ2-7 TRBV10-2 TGCGCCAGCACCTTAGGGCAGGGCGGGTCCTACGAGCAGTACTTC CASTLGQGGSYEQYF
NA TRBD1 TRBJ1-4 TRBV6-1 TGTGCCAGCAGTGCTCCCGGGACAGGGGGATGGCTGTTTTTT CASSAPGTGGWLFF